The subject of this entry is one TCR beta chain. Antigen: not known. These data are taken from a study of OX40 agonist ivuxolimab in advanced cancers. Regarding the study as a whole: Relatively little clonal expansion, among the lowest observed, appeared in partial responders at 0.1-3.0 mg/kg.

Patients with a history of autoimmune disease or on systemic immunosuppression were excluded. Profiled with immunoSEQ multiplex PCR; TCRdb holds only in-frame clones, not every one. The sample has some 71,000 clones, more than 70% seen once. This CDR3 comprises 13 residues. The V gene lost 3 bases and the J gene lost 1 base, with 6 bases spanning the gap. CDR1 is SGHNT, CDR2 YENEEA, per germline. The chain couples TRBV11-3 to TRBJ1-1; D not certain. The sequences come from CD4+ or CD8+ T cells sorted from blood, collected in a trial of the OX40 agonist ivuxolimab. This receptor was identified in an adult with an advanced solid tumor such as melanoma, head and neck, liver or kidney cancer. DNA of the CDR3: TGTGCCAGCAGCTTTCAGGAGAACACTGAAGCTTTCTTT. Residues: CASSFQENTEAFF. The variable domain in full, completed from reference TRBV11-3 and TRBJ1-1, reads EAGVVQSPRYKIIEKKQPVAFWCNPISGHNTLYWYLQNLGQGPELLIRYENEEAVDDSQLPKDRFSAERLKGVDSTLKIQPAELGDSAVYLCASSFQENTEAFFGQGTRLTVV.